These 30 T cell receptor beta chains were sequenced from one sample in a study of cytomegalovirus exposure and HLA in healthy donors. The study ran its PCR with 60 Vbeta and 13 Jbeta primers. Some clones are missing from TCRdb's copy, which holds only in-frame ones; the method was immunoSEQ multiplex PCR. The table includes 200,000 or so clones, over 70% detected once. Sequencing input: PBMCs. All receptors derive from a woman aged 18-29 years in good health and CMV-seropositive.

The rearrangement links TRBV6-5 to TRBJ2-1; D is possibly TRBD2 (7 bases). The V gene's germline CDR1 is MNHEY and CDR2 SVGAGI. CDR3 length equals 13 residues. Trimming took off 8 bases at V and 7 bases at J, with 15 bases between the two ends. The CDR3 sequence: CASGGGSRNEQFF. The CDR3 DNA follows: TGTGCCAGCGGCGGGGGCTCGAGGAATGAGCAGTTCTTC.

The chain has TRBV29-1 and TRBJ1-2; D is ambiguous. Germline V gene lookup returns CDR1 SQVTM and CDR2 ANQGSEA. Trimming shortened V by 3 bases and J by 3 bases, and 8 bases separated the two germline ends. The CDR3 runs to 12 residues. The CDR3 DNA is TGCAGCGTTGAGGCTCTCCACTATGGCTACACCTTC. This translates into CSVEALHYGYTF.

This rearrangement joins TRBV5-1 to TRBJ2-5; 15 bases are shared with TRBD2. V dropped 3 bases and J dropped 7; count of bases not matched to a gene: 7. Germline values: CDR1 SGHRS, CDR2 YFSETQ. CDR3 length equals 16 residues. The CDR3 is CASSSGLAGGPGTQYF. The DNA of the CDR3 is TGCGCCAGCAGCTCCGGACTAGCGGGGGGGCCCGGGACCCAGTACTTC.

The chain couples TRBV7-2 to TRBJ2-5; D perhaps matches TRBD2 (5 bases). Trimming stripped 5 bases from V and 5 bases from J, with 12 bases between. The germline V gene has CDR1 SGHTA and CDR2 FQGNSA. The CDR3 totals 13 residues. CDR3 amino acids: CASSIGLIETQYF. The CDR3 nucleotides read TGTGCCAGCAGCATCGGACTGATTGAGACCCAGTACTTC.

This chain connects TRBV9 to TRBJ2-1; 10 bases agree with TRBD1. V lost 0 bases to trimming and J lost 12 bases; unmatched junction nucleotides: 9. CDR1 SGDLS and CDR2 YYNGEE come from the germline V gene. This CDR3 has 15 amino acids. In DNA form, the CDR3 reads TGTGCCAGCAGCGTAGGACAGGGGGCGAGGGGAGTGCAGTTCTTC. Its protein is CASSVGQGARGVQFF.

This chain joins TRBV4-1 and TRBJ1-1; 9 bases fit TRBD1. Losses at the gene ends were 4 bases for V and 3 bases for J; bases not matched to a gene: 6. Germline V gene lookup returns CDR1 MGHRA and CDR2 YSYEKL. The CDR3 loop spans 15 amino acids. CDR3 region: CASSRPRDRDTEAFF. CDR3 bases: TGCGCCAGCAGCCGCCCTCGGGACAGGGACACTGAAGCTTTCTTT.

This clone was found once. The CDR3 DNA sequence: TGTGCCAGCAGCCAAGGGGCAGGGATTGTAAATTCACCCCTCCACTTT. Amino acids: CASSQGAGIVNSPLHF. The chain uses TRBV4-2 and TRBJ1-6; perhaps TRBD1 as D (5 bases). This CDR3 is built from 16 residues. Germline CDR1 reads LGHNA; CDR2 reads YNFKEQ. V lost 1 base and J 7 bases, leaving 14 bases between the germline ends.

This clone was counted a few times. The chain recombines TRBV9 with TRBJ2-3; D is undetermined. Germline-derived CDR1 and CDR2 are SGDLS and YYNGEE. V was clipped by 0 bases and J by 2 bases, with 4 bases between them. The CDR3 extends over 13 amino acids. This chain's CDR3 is CASSVADTDTQYF. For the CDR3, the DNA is TGTGCCAGCAGCGTAGCAGACACAGATACGCAGTATTTT.

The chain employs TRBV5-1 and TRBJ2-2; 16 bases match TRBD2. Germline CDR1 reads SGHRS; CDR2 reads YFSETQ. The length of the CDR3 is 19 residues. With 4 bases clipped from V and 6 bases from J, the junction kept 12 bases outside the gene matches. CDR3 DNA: TGCGCCAGCAGCGCGGCTGGGACTAGCGGGGGGGCCGTATCCGGGGAGCTGTTTTTT. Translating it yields CASSAAGTSGGAVSGELFF.

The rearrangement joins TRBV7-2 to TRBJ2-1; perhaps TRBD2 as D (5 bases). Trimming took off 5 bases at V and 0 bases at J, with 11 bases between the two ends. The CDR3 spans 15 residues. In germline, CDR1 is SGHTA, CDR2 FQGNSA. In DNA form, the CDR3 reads TGTGCCAGCAGCCCCGCGGGCGGCTCCTACAATGAGCAGTTCTTC. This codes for CASSPAGGSYNEQFF.

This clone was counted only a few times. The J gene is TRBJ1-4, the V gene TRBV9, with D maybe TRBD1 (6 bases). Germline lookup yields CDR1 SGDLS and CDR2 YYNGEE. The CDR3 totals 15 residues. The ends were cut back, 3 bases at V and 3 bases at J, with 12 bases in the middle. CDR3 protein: CASSGSGAANEKLFF. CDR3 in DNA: TGTGCCAGCAGCGGATCAGGGGCCGCTAATGAAAAACTGTTTTTT.

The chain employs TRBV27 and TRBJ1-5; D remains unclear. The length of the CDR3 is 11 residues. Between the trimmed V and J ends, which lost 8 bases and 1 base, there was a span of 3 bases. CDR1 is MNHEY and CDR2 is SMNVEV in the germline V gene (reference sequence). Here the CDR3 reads CASGSNQPQHF. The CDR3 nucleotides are TGTGCCAGCGGCAGCAATCAGCCCCAGCATTTT.

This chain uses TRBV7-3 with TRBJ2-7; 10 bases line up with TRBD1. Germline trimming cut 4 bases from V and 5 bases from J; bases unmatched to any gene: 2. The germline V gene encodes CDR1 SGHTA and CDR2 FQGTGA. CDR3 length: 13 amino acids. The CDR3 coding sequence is TGTGCCAGCAGCTCGACAGGGGGCAACGAGCAGTACTTC. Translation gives CASSSTGGNEQYF.

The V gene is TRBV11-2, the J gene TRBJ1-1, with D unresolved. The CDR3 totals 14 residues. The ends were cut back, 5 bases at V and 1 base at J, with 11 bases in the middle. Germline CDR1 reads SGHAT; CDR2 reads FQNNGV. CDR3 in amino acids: CASSRTGGNTEAFF. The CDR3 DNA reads TGTGCCAGCAGCCGTACCGGTGGGAACACTGAAGCTTTCTTT.

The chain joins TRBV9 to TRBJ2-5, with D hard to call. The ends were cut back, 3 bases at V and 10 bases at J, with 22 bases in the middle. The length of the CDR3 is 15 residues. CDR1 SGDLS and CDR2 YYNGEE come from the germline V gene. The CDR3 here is CASSGVGRVGDYQYF. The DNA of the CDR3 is TGTGCCAGCAGCGGTGTCGGTCGAGTCGGTGATTACCAGTACTTC. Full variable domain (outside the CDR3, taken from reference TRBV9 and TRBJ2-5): DSGVTQTPKHLITATGQRVTLRCSPRSGDLSVYWYQQSLDQGLQFLIQYYNGEERAKGNILERFSAQQFPDLHSELNLSSLELGDSALYFCASSGVGRVGDYQYFGPGTRLLVL.

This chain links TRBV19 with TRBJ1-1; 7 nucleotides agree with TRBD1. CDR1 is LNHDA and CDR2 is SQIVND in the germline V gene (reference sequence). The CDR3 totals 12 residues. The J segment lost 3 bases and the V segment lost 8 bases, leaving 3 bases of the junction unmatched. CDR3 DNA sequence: TGTGCCAGTCACAGGGGTTACACTGAAGCTTTCTTT. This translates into CASHRGYTEAFF.

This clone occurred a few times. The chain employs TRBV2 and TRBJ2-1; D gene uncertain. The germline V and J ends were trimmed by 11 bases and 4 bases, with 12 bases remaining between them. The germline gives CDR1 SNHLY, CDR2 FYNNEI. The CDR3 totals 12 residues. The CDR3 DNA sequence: TGTGCCGTTGGATCCGGGTACAATGAGCAGTTCTTC. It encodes CAVGSGYNEQFF. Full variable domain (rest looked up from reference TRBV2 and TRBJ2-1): EPEVTQTPSHQVTQMGQEVILRCVPISNHLYFYWYRQILGQKVEFLVSFYNNEISEKSEIFDDQFSVERPDGSNFTLKIRSTKLEDSAMYFCAVGSGYNEQFFGPGTRLTVL.

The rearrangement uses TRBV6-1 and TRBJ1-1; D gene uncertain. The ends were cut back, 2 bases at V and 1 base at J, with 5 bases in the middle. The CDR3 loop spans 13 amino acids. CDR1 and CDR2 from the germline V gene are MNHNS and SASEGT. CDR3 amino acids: CASSEFRNTEAFF. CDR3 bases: TGTGCCAGCAGTGAATTTCGGAACACTGAAGCTTTCTTT.

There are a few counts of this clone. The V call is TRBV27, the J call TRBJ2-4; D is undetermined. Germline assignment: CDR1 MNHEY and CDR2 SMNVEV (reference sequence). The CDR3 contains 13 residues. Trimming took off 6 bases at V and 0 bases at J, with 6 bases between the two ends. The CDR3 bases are TGTGCCAGCAGGTCGGTAGCCAAAAACATTCAGTACTTC. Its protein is CASRSVAKNIQYF.

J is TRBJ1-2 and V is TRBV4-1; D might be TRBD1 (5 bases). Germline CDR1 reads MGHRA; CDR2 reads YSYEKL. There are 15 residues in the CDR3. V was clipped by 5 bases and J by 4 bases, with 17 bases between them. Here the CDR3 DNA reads TGCGCCAGCAGCGAATCCGATACAGGCATCTATGGCTACACCTTC. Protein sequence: CASSESDTGIYGYTF.

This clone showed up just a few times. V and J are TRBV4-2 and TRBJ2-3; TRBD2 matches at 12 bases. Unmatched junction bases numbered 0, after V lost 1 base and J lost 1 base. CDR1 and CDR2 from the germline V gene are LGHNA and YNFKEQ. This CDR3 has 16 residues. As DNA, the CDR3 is TGTGCCAGCAGCCAAGGGACTAGCGGGGGCACAGATACGCAGTATTTT. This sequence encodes CASSQGTSGGTDTQYF.

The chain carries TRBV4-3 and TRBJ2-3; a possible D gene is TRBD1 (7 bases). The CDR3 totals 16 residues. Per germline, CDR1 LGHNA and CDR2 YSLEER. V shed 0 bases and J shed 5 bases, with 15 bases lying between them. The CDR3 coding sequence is TGCGCCAGCAGCCAAGATTCTCAGGGGGGTAGAGATACGCAGTATTTT. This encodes CASSQDSQGGRDTQYF.

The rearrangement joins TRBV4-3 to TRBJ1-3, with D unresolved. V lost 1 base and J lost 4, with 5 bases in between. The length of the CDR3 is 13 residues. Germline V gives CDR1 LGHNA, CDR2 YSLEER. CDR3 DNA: TGCGCCAGCAGCCAAGTTGAGGGAAACACCATATATTTT. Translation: CASSQVEGNTIYF.

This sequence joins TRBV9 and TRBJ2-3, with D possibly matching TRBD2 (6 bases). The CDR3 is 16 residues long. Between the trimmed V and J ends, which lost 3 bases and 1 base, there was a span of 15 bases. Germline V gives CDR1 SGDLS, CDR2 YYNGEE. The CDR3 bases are TGTGCCAGCAGCGGGGGTCCCGGGGGTGGCACAGATACGCAGTATTTT. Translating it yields CASSGGPGGGTDTQYF.

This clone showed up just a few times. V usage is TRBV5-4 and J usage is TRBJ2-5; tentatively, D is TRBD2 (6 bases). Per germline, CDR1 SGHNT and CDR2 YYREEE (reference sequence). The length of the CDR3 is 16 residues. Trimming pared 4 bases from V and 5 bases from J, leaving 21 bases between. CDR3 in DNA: TGTGCCAGCAGCCCTGGGGACCTAGCGTATGGGGAGACCCAGTACTTC. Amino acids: CASSPGDLAYGETQYF.

In DNA, the CDR3 is TGTGCCAGCAGCTTAGCGCGCGCGCCCTACGAGCAGTACTTC. It codes for CASSLARAPYEQYF. V usage is TRBV7-9 and J usage is TRBJ2-7; D is undetermined. V was shortened by 0 bases and J by 2 bases, with 8 bases between the two germline ends. The CDR3 covers 14 residues. Germline V CDR1 and CDR2: SEHNR, FQNEAQ (reference sequence).

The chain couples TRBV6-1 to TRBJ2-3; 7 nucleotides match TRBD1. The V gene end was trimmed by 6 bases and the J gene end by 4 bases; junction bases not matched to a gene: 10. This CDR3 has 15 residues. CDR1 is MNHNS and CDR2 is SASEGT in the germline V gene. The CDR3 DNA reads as TGTGCCAGCAGCCCGACAGGGAATCCCCCAGATACGCAGTATTTT. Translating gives CASSPTGNPPDTQYF.

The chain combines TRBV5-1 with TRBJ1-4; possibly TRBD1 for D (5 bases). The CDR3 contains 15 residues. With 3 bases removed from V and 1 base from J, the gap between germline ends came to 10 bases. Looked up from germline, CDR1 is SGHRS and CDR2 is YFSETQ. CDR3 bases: TGCGCCAGCAGCTCGGGGGGGTTAACTAATGAAAAACTGTTTTTT. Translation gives CASSSGGLTNEKLFF.

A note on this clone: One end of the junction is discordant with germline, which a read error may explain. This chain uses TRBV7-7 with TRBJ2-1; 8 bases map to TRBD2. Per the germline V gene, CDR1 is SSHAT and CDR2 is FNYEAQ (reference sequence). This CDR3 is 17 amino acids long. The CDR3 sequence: CASSLGLRGVSYNEQFF. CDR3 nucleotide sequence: TGTGCTAGCAGCTTAGGTCTGCGGGGGGTTTCCTACAATGAGCAGTTCTTC.

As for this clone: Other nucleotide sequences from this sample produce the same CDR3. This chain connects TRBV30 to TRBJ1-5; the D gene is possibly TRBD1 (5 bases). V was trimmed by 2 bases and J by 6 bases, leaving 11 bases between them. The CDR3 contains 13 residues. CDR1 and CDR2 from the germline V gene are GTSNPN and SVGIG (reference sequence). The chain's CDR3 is CAWSSGPGQPQHF. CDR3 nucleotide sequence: TGTGCCTGGAGTTCAGGGCCGGGTCAGCCCCAGCATTTT.